This TCR beta chain originates from a study of shared clonotypes between healthy human individuals. Study-wide context: Ranging from 18 to 49 in age, donors were a couple of women and three men. Study-level findings and limits: Sampling used blood alone; tissue repertoires probably differ.

Turning to this clone: Antigen specificity is unknown.

The junction had 15 bases not matched to a gene; V was cut back by 5 bases and J by 2 bases. The germline V gene has CDR1 SNHLY and CDR2 FYNNEI. The CDR3 loop spans 17 amino acids. Data came from immunoSEQ multiplex PCR; TCRdb stores just in-frame clones and leaves some out. The sample shows a few million clones, approximately 95% of them seen only once. This receptor was taken from a man aged 18 to 29 in good health. Some clones in this sample may be carry-over from other donors' samples. This chain links TRBV2 with TRBJ2-7, with 7 bases matching TRBD1. The material sequenced was naive CD4+ T cells from PBMCs. Subset defined: CD45RA+ positively selected. CDR3 residues: CASSRQGSVGATYEQYF. CDR3 coding DNA: TGTGCCAGCAGTCGACAGGGTTCAGTAGGTGCCACCTACGAGCAGTACTTC.